Judged by abundance, the clone carrying this T cell receptor (beta chain) is medium-sized (0.01 to 0.1%). Antigen specificity is unknown. This specimen belongs to a study of molecular identifiers for immune sequencing clone quantification. Overall study: Split five ways in replicates, RNA from about 20,000 or 100,000 naive CD8 cells had four portions sequenced.

Study observations and caveats: Over 98% of effector molecules, yet under 1% of naive-cell molecules, were held by clones above 20 RNA copies.

Isolation of naive CD8 T cells was achieved by sorting on a CD8+CD4-CCR7+CD45RA+ phenotype. Germline CDR1 SEHNR, CDR2 FQNEAQ (reference sequence). J lost 6 bases, V lost 5 bases, and 8 bases had no gene match. The CDR3 covers 15 residues. A single record per CDR3 protein comes from TCRdb applying MiXCR to the PCR reads. This table has 7,500 to 10,000 distinct CDR3 sequences, 19% appearing once. This clonotype was obtained from a human donor in good health. Some libraries in this study had Jurkat cell RNA spiked in. J is TRBJ2-7 and V is TRBV7-9; 12 positions agree with TRBD2. The material sequenced was naive CD8+ T cells from blood, with Jurkat cell RNA spiked in. The subset here: FACS-sorted CD8+CD4-CCR7+CD45RA+ naive T cells. The chain's CDR3 is CASSPGTSGYFEQYF. The CDR3, as DNA: TGTGCCAGCAGCCCGGGGACTAGCGGGTATTTCGAGCAGTACTTC.